The clone carrying this T cell receptor beta chain was detected only a few times. The target antigen is unknown. This sample is part of a study of vaccination and CD4 T cells after COVID-19. Overall study: According to the study, participants were given two doses of BNT162b2 or mRNA-1273 vaccine. Overlapping spike pools from SARS-CoV-2 and HCoV-NL63, HCoV-OC43 and HCoV-229E served as culture stimuli. Cultures acting as controls obtained a CEFX pool, an HIV-1 Nef pool, or no peptide.

Sample treatment: approximately nine-day PBMC culture with coronavirus spike peptide pools or control peptides (ViraFEST assay). Oncomine TCR Beta short-read sequencing was applied to DNA from cultured CD4+ T cells. TCRdb passed the PCR reads through MiXCR, listing each CDR3 protein once. The data show more than 12,000 distinct CDR3 sequences, with just over 20% seen just once and more than 10% held by the top ten. The source material was CD4+ T cells from blood, cultured in vitro, sampled before SARS-CoV-2 vaccination. This clonotype originated in a human donor who received a COVID-19 vaccine.

The CDR3 here is CASSGQGGTDTQYF. Here the CDR3 DNA reads TGTGCCAGCAGTGGGCAGGGGGGGACAGATACGCAGTATTTT. This chain uses TRBV25-1 with TRBJ2-3; possibly TRBD1 or TRBD2 for D (7 bases each). Deletions cut 4 bases from V and 3 bases from J, with 11 bases between. CDR3 length: 14 residues. Germline loops: CDR1 MGHDK, CDR2 SYGVNS.